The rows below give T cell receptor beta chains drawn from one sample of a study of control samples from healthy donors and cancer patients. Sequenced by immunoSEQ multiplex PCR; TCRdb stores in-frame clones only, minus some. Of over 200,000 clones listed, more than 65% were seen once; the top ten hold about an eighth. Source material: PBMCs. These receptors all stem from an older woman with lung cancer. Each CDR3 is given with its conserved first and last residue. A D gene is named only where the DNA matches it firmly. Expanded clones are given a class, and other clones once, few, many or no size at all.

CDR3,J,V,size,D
CASSIWGTGLGNTQYF,TRBJ2-3,TRBV19,-,TRBD1
CASSSSPDGSNQPQHF,TRBJ1-5,TRBV27,-,-
CASSVAGANYNEQFF,TRBJ2-1,TRBV6-4,-,TRBD2
CASSQGAGTYNEQFF,TRBJ2-1,TRBV7-2,-,-
CATRGLGSPLHF,TRBJ1-6,TRBV6-5,once,TRBD1
CASSVGPAQANYGYTF,TRBJ1-2,TRBV9,-,-
CASSYSGVLETQYF,TRBJ2-5,TRBV6-5,-,-
CASSIAGTDTQYF,TRBJ2-3,TRBV19,once,-
CASSKSTSGSSNHEQFF,TRBJ2-1,TRBV21-1,-,-
CASSLSTGRRQPQHF,TRBJ1-5,TRBV19,-,TRBD1